What follows is one T cell receptor beta chain and its context. Its antigen is as yet unknown. This sample was taken from a study of T-cell memory formation after mild COVID-19. About the research overall: Clusters were largely donor specific. Study-wide results and limits: While clones contracting from day 15 to 85 were balanced between CD4 and CD8, later expanders leaned CD4+. Researchers could not confirm that second-wave clones peaking on day 37 targeted SARS-CoV-2.

Germline CDR1 reads MNHEY; CDR2 reads SMNVEV (reference sequence). This CDR3 has 13 amino acids. The J segment lost 3 bases and the V segment lost 5 bases, leaving 3 bases of the junction unmatched. One entry per CDR3 protein, called by TCRdb with MiXCR from the 5' RACE reads. The sample holds about 340,000 distinct CDR3 sequences, about 21% seen once. This sequence was found in an adult woman who had mild COVID-19 (a few samples of this study predate the infection). Cell type and time point are not known. V is TRBV27 and J is TRBJ2-5; 7 nucleotides line up with TRBD1. Sequenced: PBMCs or a T cell subset sorted from them (not recorded which). CDR3 coding DNA: TGTGCCAGCAGTCCTCAGGGGGAAGAGACCCAGTACTTC. Protein product: CASSPQGEETQYF.